A single sample is the source of the 8 T cell receptor beta chains below, sequenced in a study of blood T cell repertoires in COVID-19. TCRdb's copy holds only in-frame clones and misses some; the assay was immunoSEQ multiplex PCR. The data contain more than 70,000 clones, 75% to 85% of them singletons. The material sequenced was peripheral blood. These receptors originate from a human donor in a cohort sampled during active COVID-19.

V usage is TRBV5-1 and J usage is TRBJ1-6; tentatively, D is TRBD1 (6 bases). This CDR3 has 15 residues. V was shortened by 4 bases and J by 9 bases, with 17 bases between the two germline ends. From germline, CDR1 is SGHRS and CDR2 YFSETQ. The CDR3 spells CASSQGQTGGSPLHF. In DNA form, the CDR3 reads TGCGCCAGCAGCCAAGGACAGACGGGAGGTTCACCCCTCCACTTT.

This clone was counted a few times. The rearrangement links TRBV10-3 to TRBJ1-2; the D is unclear. Between the trimmed V and J ends, which lost 6 bases and 4 bases, there was a span of 12 bases. The CDR3 sequence is 13 residues long. Per germline, CDR1 ENHRY and CDR2 SYGVKD. The CDR3 DNA sequence: TGTGCCATCAGGTATTACCTAGGCTATGGCTACACCTTC. It specifies CAIRYYLGYGYTF.

The V call is TRBV30, the J call TRBJ1-1; D is possibly TRBD1 (5 bases). V shed 5 bases and J shed 5 bases, with 9 bases lying between them. The V gene's germline CDR1 is GTSNPN and CDR2 SVGIG (reference sequence). This CDR3 region has 11 residues. The CDR3 sequence is CAWSGKTEAFF. DNA of the CDR3: TGTGCCTGGTCAGGGAAAACTGAAGCTTTCTTT.

The rearrangement uses TRBV3-1 (or the pseudogene TRBV3-2) and TRBJ2-7; 9 bases line up with TRBD1. The CDR3 runs 13 residues. The germline CDR1 and CDR2 sequences are LGHDT and YNNKEL (reference sequence). V was clipped by 6 bases and J by 4 bases; unmatched bases: 4. CDR3 amino acids: CASSFDRGYEQYF. CDR3 in DNA: TGTGCCAGCAGTTTCGACAGGGGGTACGAGCAGTACTTC.

This chain connects TRBV11-2 to TRBJ2-3; 7 bases fit TRBD1. From germline, CDR1 is SGHAT and CDR2 FQNNGV. J gave up 3 bases and V 1 base, and 10 bases lay outside the gene matches. The CDR3 sequence is 17 residues long. This CDR3 reads CASSLGQGIVGTDTQYF. CDR3 in DNA: TGTGCCAGCAGCTTAGGACAGGGAATTGTGGGGACAGATACGCAGTATTTT.

This clone was picked up one time. CDR3: CASMDWGPARDGYTF. The CDR3 bases are TGTGCCAGCATGGATTGGGGCCCAGCTAGGGATGGCTACACCTTC. The chain is built from TRBV2 and TRBJ1-2; possible D gene TRBD1, 5 bases. In germline, CDR1 is SNHLY, CDR2 FYNNEI. V was clipped by 7 bases and J by 6 bases, with 21 bases between them. The CDR3 covers 15 residues.

This clone was observed a few times. The chain joins TRBV18 to TRBJ1-5, with D perhaps TRBD1 (5 bases). The CDR3 length is 16 residues. CDR1 is KGHSH, CDR2 LQKENI, per germline. Trimming removed 2 bases from V and 1 base from J, with 12 bases in between. The CDR3, as DNA: TGTGCCAGCTCACCAGGGGGGTTCTCGAGCAATCAGCCCCAGCATTTT. It codes for CASSPGGFSSNQPQHF.

V gene TRBV2 combines with J gene TRBJ1-4; D is unresolved. The germline V gene encodes CDR1 SNHLY and CDR2 FYNNEI. V dropped 3 bases and J dropped 4 bases, with 6 bases sitting between them. There are 13 residues in the CDR3. CDR3 in amino acids: CASSDGFNEKLFF. As DNA, the CDR3 is TGTGCCAGCAGTGACGGGTTTAATGAAAAACTGTTTTTT.